The rows below give T cell receptor beta chains drawn from one sample of a study of cytomegalovirus exposure and HLA in healthy donors. Sequencing used immunoSEQ multiplex PCR; TCRdb keeps in-frame clones, though not all of them. The repertoire holds approximately 40,000 clones, with roughly 85% as singletons. The sequenced material came from PBMCs. The source of these receptors is a woman aged 40 to 49 in good health and CMV-seropositive. Each CDR3 is given with its conserved first and last residue. A D gene is named only where the DNA matches it firmly. Not all rows give a size; the values are once, few, many and, for expanded clones, a class.

V: TRBV10-1; D: TRBD1; length: 15; J: TRBJ1-1; size: NA; DNA: TGCGCCAGCGTGGCGGGACAGGGAATTTTAAGTGAAGCTTTCTTT; CDR3: CASVAGQGILSEAFF
V: TRBV27; D: NA; length: 14; J: TRBJ2-5; size: NA; DNA: TGTGCCAGCACTTCCTTAACTCGGCAAGAGACCCAGTACTTC; CDR3: CASTSLTRQETQYF
V: TRBV7-9; D: NA; length: 12; J: TRBJ2-5; size: NA; DNA: TGTGCCAGCAGCTTGAGTTACCAGACCCAGTACTTC; CDR3: CASSLSYQTQYF
V: TRBV15; D: NA; length: 16; J: TRBJ2-6; size: few; DNA: TGTGCCACCAGCAGAACCCAGGGGACTGGGGCCAACGTCCTGACTTTC; CDR3: CATSRTQGTGANVLTF
V: TRBV7-9; D: TRBD1; length: 13; J: TRBJ2-7; size: NA; DNA: TGTTCCAGCAGCCCCCAGGGGGCTGGCGAGCAGTACTTC; CDR3: CSSSPQGAGEQYF
V: TRBV6-4; D: NA; length: 15; J: TRBJ1-2; size: NA; DNA: NA; CDR3: CASSSSGVDRSGYTF
V: TRBV7-2; D: TRBD2; length: 14; J: TRBJ2-7; size: once; DNA: TGTGCCAGCAGCTTAGGAGCGGGGCCCTACGAGCAGTACTTC; CDR3: CASSLGAGPYEQYF
V: TRBV6-6; D: NA; length: 14; J: TRBJ1-2; size: once; DNA: TGTGCCAGCAGACCCTCGGGCAGGGTTTATGGCTACACCTTC; CDR3: CASRPSGRVYGYTF
V: TRBV4-1; D: TRBD2; length: 15; J: TRBJ2-1; size: NA; DNA: TGCGCCAGCAGCCAAGGGGGGGGTCGGCACAATGAGCAGTTCTTC; CDR3: CASSQGGGRHNEQFF
V: TRBV19; D: TRBD1; length: 12; J: TRBJ1-1; size: NA; DNA: TGTGCCAGTAGGACAGGGGCGTTGGAAGCTTTCTTT; CDR3: CASRTGALEAFF
V: TRBV2; D: TRBD2; length: 14; J: TRBJ2-7; size: NA; DNA: TGTGCCACCACTAGCGGGGGGAGCTCCTACGAGCAGTACTTC; CDR3: CATTSGGSSYEQYF
V: TRBV30; D: NA; length: 13; J: TRBJ1-2; size: NA; DNA: TGTGCCTGGAACAGCGAAGGGGACTATGGCTACACCTTC; CDR3: CAWNSEGDYGYTF
V: TRBV19; D: NA; length: 15; J: TRBJ1-5; size: NA; DNA: TGTGCCAGTAGTCTACCTCGGGATAGGCATCAGCCCCAGCATTTT; CDR3: CASSLPRDRHQPQHF
V: TRBV18; D: NA; length: 13; J: TRBJ2-5; size: once; DNA: TGTGCCAGCTCACCATTCCAGGAAGAGACCCAGTACTTC; CDR3: CASSPFQEETQYF
V: TRBV27; D: TRBD1; length: 14; J: TRBJ2-7; size: NA; DNA: TGTGCCAGCAGTTCACAGGGGAGCTCCTACGAGCAGTACTTC; CDR3: CASSSQGSSYEQYF